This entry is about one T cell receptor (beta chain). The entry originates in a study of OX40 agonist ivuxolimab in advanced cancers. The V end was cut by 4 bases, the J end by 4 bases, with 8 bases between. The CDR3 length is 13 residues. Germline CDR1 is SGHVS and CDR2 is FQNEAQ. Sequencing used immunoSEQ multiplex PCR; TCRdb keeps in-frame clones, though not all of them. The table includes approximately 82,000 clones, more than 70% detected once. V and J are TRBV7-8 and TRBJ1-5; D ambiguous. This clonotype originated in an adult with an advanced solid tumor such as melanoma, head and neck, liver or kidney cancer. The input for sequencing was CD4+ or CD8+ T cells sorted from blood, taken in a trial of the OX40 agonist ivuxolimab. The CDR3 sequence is CASSSDGNQPQHF. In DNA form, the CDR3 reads TGTGCCAGCAGCTCGGACGGGAATCAGCCCCAGCATTTT.